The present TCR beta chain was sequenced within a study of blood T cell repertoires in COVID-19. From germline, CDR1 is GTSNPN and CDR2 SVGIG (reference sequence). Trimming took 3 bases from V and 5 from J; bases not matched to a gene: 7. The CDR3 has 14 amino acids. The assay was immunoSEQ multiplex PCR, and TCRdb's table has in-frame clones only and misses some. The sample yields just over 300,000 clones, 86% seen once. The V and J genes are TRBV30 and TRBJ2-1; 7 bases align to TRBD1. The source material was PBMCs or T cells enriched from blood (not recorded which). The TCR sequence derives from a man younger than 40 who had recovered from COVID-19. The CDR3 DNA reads TGTGCCTGGAGATACAGGGGTGGGCACAATGAGCAGTTCTTC. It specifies CAWRYRGGHNEQFF.